The rows below give T cell receptor beta chains drawn from one sample of a study of vaccination and CD4 T cells after COVID-19. TCRdb fed the PCR reads into MiXCR, producing one record per CDR3 protein. The sample includes fewer than 25,000 distinct CDR3 sequences, roughly 40% of them seen just once. These receptors are not linked to any known antigen. Source: CD4+ T cells from blood, cultured in vitro, taken before SARS-CoV-2 vaccination. The receptors come from a human donor who received a COVID-19 vaccine. Each CDR3 is given with its conserved first and last residue. The order of the fields is V gene, clone size, J gene, D gene, CDR3 DNA, CDR3 protein. A D gene is named only where the DNA matches it firmly. The size field is filled for only some rows; it gives once, few, many or a size class.

>TRBV5-1|.|TRBJ2-5|.
TGCGCCAGCCGACCTACCGGGACATCGTACCAAGAGACCCAGTACTTC
CASRPTGTSYQETQYF
>TRBV20-1|.|TRBJ1-6|TRBD1
TGCAGTGCTCGTCTTCCGACAGGGGACAATTCACCCCTCCACTTT
CSARLPTGDNSPLHF
>TRBV20-1|.|TRBJ2-3|.
TGCAGTGCAAGGGGGGCGGGAGTAAGCACAGATACGCAGTATTTT
CSARGAGVSTDTQYF
>TRBV6-4|few|TRBJ1-4|TRBD1
TGTGCCAGCATTGCCCGGGACAGGGAGTATGAAAAACTGTTTTTT
CASIARDREYEKLFF
>TRBV30|.|TRBJ2-7|.
TGTGCCTGGAATAAGAAAAGGAACTACGAGCAGTACTTC
CAWNKKRNYEQYF
>TRBV30|few|TRBJ2-1|TRBD2
TGTGCCTGGAGTGTATGGCGGGGGGTTAATGAGCAGTTCTTC
CAWSVWRGVNEQFF
>TRBV27|few|TRBJ1-6|TRBD1
TGTGCCAGCACCTACGGACAGGGAAACTCACCCCTCCACTTT
CASTYGQGNSPLHF
>TRBV19|.|TRBJ1-2|TRBD1
TGTGCCAGTAGTGTTTGGACAGGGAACTATGGCTACACCTTC
CASSVWTGNYGYTF
>TRBV25-1|.|TRBJ2-5|TRBD1
TGTGCCAGCAGTGACGCCGGGACAGGGAATATTGGGACCCAGTACTTC
CASSDAGTGNIGTQYF
>TRBV7-2|.|TRBJ2-7|TRBD1
TGTGCCAGCAGCTTAGTAGGGACAGGGGTGGGAGGCTCCTACGAGCAGTACTTC
CASSLVGTGVGGSYEQYF
>TRBV12-3/TRBV12-4|.|TRBJ2-7|TRBD1
TGTGCCAGCAGCCCCACCCCGGACAGGGCCTACGAGCAGTACTTC
CASSPTPDRAYEQYF
>TRBV20-1|few|TRBJ1-2|TRBD1
TGCAGTGCTAGAGAGACCGGGACAGCGACAAACTATGGCTACACCTTC
CSARETGTATNYGYTF
>TRBV19|.|TRBJ2-5|.
TGTGCCAGTAGTATAGCCGGGGGGCAGGAGACCCAGTACTTC
CASSIAGGQETQYF
>TRBV14|.|TRBJ2-5|.
TGTGCCAGCAGCCCCCTGGGGACCCAAGAGACCCAGTACTTC
CASSPLGTQETQYF
>TRBV10-1|.|TRBJ2-5|TRBD2
TGCGCCAGCAGTGAGTACGCCGGGACTAGTTACCAAGAGACCCAGTACTTC
CASSEYAGTSYQETQYF
>TRBV7-9|few|TRBJ2-5|.
TGTGCCAGCAGCTACGGAGAAACCCAGTACTTC
CASSYGETQYF
>TRBV24-1|.|TRBJ2-5|TRBD2
TGTGCCACCAGTGATTTCACTAGCGGGGACCAAGAGACCCAGTACTTC
CATSDFTSGDQETQYF
>TRBV24-1|.|TRBJ1-2|TRBD1
TGTGCCACCAGTGACCCGGACAGGGATCGCGGCTACACCTTC
CATSDPDRDRGYTF
>TRBV27|few|TRBJ2-7|TRBD1
TGTGCCAGCAGTTTAACAGGGGGCCTTCCCTCGTACGAGCAGTACTTC
CASSLTGGLPSYEQYF
>TRBV19|.|TRBJ1-5|.
TGTGCCAGTAGGCGGGGATATAGCAATCAGCCCCAGCATTTT
CASRRGYSNQPQHF
>TRBV6-1|.|TRBJ1-6|.
TGTGCCAGCAGTCCCTTGCAGGTTCAGCATATTTCTAATTCACCCCTCCACTTT
CASSPLQVQHISNSPLHF
>TRBV27|.|TRBJ2-7|.
TGTGCCAGCTCTAATTTGGGAGACAGGTCTCGTGACGAGCAGTACTTC
CASSNLGDRSRDEQYF
>TRBV19|.|TRBJ2-3|TRBD1
TGTGCCAGTAGTATAAGAGGGACAGGGGGCGCAGATACGCAGTATTTT
CASSIRGTGGADTQYF
>TRBV4-1|once|TRBJ1-2|TRBD1
TGCGCCAGCAGCCAAGTCCCGACAGGGGGAAACTATGGCTACACCTTC
CASSQVPTGGNYGYTF
>TRBV6-1|.|TRBJ1-5|TRBD1
TGTGCCAGCAGTGAAAGGGACAGGGGCGAACAGCCCCAGCATTTT
CASSERDRGEQPQHF
>TRBV5-1|few|TRBJ2-3|TRBD2
TGCGCCAGCAGCGGGGGGGACACAGATACGCAGTATTTT
CASSGGDTDTQYF
>TRBV6-1|.|TRBJ1-3|.
TGTGCCAGCAGATCAGGGTTTGGAAACACCATATATTTT
CASRSGFGNTIYF
>TRBV19|.|TRBJ1-3|.
TGTGCCAGTAACCCGAGGGGGTTCGGAAACACCATATATTTT
CASNPRGFGNTIYF
>TRBV24-1|few|TRBJ2-3|.
TGTGCCACCAGTGATTTTGAGGGGCCCACAGATACGCAGTATTTT
CATSDFEGPTDTQYF
>TRBV5-1|.|TRBJ2-1|.
TGCGCCAGCAGCCAGCCGAGACTGGACAGCAATTATCAGCATGAGCAGTTCTTC
CASSQPRLDSNYQHEQFF
>TRBV20-1|few|TRBJ2-3|.
TGCAGTGCTAGAGATCGGGTAGATACGCAGTATTTT
CSARDRVDTQYF
>TRBV7-3|.|TRBJ2-3|.
TGTGCCAGCAGCCCCACAGGGACGTTCCGTGATACGCAGTATTTT
CASSPTGTFRDTQYF
>TRBV7-2|few|TRBJ1-2|TRBD1
TGTGCCAGCAGCCTCGATACAGGGGGCGGCTTCTATGGCTACACCTTC
CASSLDTGGGFYGYTF
>TRBV6-1|.|TRBJ1-1|TRBD1
TGTGCCATCACGGCGGGACAGGGAAGGGGGGAAGCTTTCTTT
CAITAGQGRGEAFF
>TRBV24-1|few|TRBJ2-3|TRBD1
TGTGCCACCAGTGAGACAGGGGTGGCAGATACGCAGTATTTT
CATSETGVADTQYF
>TRBV5-1|.|TRBJ2-7|TRBD2
TGCGCCAGCAGCCCCCTTCGACGGGGGGTGCGGAGCTCCTACGAGCAGTACTTC
CASSPLRRGVRSSYEQYF
>TRBV6-5|.|TRBJ2-5|TRBD2
TGTGCCAGCAGTTACCGAATTCGGGAGGGTGCGTACTTC
CASSYRIREGAYF
>TRBV10-1|.|TRBJ1-6|.
TGCGCCAGCAGTTACCGACGTGGGGCACCCCTCCACTTT
CASSYRRGAPLHF
>TRBV15|.|TRBJ2-1|TRBD1
TGTGCCACCAGCAAAACGGGACAGGGAGGCAATGAGCAGTTCTTC
CATSKTGQGGNEQFF
>TRBV10-2|few|TRBJ1-1|.
TGCGCCAGCAGTGAACGGGGAAACACTGAAGCTTTCTTT
CASSERGNTEAFF
>TRBV30|few|TRBJ1-1|TRBD1
TGTGCCTGGAGCCGGGACAGGGTGAACACTGAAGCTTTCTTT
CAWSRDRVNTEAFF
>TRBV2|few|TRBJ1-5|TRBD1
TGTGCCAGCAGTGAACTTAGGACAGGAGTCGATCAGCCCCAGCATTTT
CASSELRTGVDQPQHF
>TRBV2|.|TRBJ1-4|.
TGTGCCAGCAGAATCGGAGCAACTAATGAAAAACTGTTTTTT
CASRIGATNEKLFF
>TRBV14|.|TRBJ1-5|TRBD1
TGTGCCAGCAGCCAAGGCGCGGGACAGGGAATTGGTCAGCCCCAGCATTTT
CASSQGAGQGIGQPQHF
>TRBV5-1|.|TRBJ2-3|TRBD1
TGCGCCAGCAGCTTGGTCAGGGGGATTGGCACAGATACGCAGTATTTT
CASSLVRGIGTDTQYF
>TRBV7-2|.|TRBJ1-3|.
TGTGCCAGCAGCTTAGACGGGCGCTCTGGAAACACCATATATTTT
CASSLDGRSGNTIYF
>TRBV6-5|few|TRBJ2-3|.
TGTGCCAGCAGTTACTCCTTCACAGATACGCAGTATTTT
CASSYSFTDTQYF
>TRBV3-1|.|TRBJ1-2|.
TGTGCCAGCAGCCCCCCCAGGGACACGTCTAACTATGGCTACACCTTC
CASSPPRDTSNYGYTF
>TRBV12-3/TRBV12-4|few|TRBJ1-2|TRBD1
TGTGCCAGCAGCACCGACAGGGGCGGAGGCTACACCTTC
CASSTDRGGGYTF
>TRBV7-9|few|TRBJ1-4|.
TGTGCCAGCAGCTTATACAAGGGCGGCAATGAAAAACTGTTTTTT
CASSLYKGGNEKLFF
>TRBV6-1|few|TRBJ1-6|.
TGTGCCAGCAGGAGAGACGGCTCCTATAATTCACCCCTCCACTTT
CASRRDGSYNSPLHF
>TRBV6-1|once|TRBJ2-7|.
TGTGCCAGCCGACCTAGACAGAACTTCTACGAGCAGTACTTC
CASRPRQNFYEQYF